This T cell receptor beta chain was documented in a study of ipilimumab plus nivolumab after autologous stem cell transplantation. The overall study: A median of roughly 8 nivolumab and 4 to 6 ipilimumab doses were given.

The repertoire was sequenced with immunoSEQ multiplex PCR; TCRdb's copy has only in-frame clones and lacks some. The sample gives about 9,300 clones, approximately 70% of which show up once; over 15% is in the top ten. Per the germline V gene, CDR1 is SGHRS and CDR2 is YFSETQ. V dropped 4 bases and J dropped 8 bases, with 18 bases sitting between them. The CDR3 totals 15 residues. Starting 14 to 28 days after autologous transplant, ipilimumab 1 mg/kg was given. Patients received nivolumab 3 mg/kg at weeks 1, 4, 7, 10, then fortnightly to week 26. This clone was observed once. This TCR was sampled from a female donor with multiple myeloma. This chain uses TRBV5-1 with TRBJ2-2; D is ambiguous. The sample in question was PBMCs, obtained in a trial of ipilimumab plus nivolumab as post-transplant consolidation. The CDR3 nucleotides are TGCGCCAGCAGCGCCTCCCCGTCCTTGGGGGGGGAGCTGTTTTTT. Amino acids: CASSASPSLGGELFF.